This T cell receptor (beta chain) was retrieved from a study of blood T cell repertoires in COVID-19. Across the whole study: The study drew acute and convalescent COVID-19 samples from the United States, Italy and Spain. T cells, B-cell-depleted T cells, or PBMCs provided the cDNA or gDNA that served as material.

V was clipped by 3 bases and J by 0 bases; unmatched bases: 9. The CDR3 runs 17 residues. CDR1 and CDR2 (germline): MGHRA, YSYEKL. Original handling: Nucleated cell number was recorded as an estimate derived from reference gene primer amplification. Libraries were prepared by immunoSEQ multiplex PCR; TCRdb keeps only in-frame clonotypes and omits some of them. The V and J calls and the clone size are those of that table, but D and trimming were determined from the DNA. The sample has about 140,000 clones, approximately 86% seen once. This clonotype was obtained from a human donor in a cohort sampled during active COVID-19. The specimen sequenced was peripheral blood. The V call is TRBV4-1, the J call TRBJ2-3; 7 bases agree with TRBD1. The CDR3 is CASSQVVGTASTDTQYF. In DNA form, the CDR3 reads TGCGCCAGCAGCCAGGTAGTGGGGACAGCTAGCACAGATACGCAGTATTTT.